This TCR beta chain was sequenced for a study of OX40 agonist ivuxolimab in advanced cancers. About the study: People in dose escalation had one of these cancers: hepatocellular carcinoma, melanoma, renal cell or head and neck cancer. It was permissible to have had prior anti-PD-1, anti-PD-L1 or anti-CTLA-4 therapy, and less than 45% had some. The study's findings and limits: Determination of antigen specificity was not performed for the expanded peripheral T cells.

Of note for this clone: Its target is not known.

This table comes from immunoSEQ multiplex PCR, and its TCRdb copy is limited to in-frame clones, with some not included. The sample contains around 61,000 clones, about 90% of which appear only once. This CDR3 comprises 16 residues. V shed 0 bases and J 8 bases; nucleotides not matched to a gene: 8. CDR1 is SGHRS and CDR2 is YFSETQ in the germline V gene. The receptor was derived from an adult with an advanced solid tumor such as melanoma, head and neck, liver or kidney cancer. Specimen: CD4+ or CD8+ T cells sorted from blood, collected in a trial of the OX40 agonist ivuxolimab. The rearrangement joins TRBV5-1 to TRBJ2-1; 10 bases line up with TRBD2. The CDR3 DNA reads as TGCGCCAGCAGCTTGGGTCTAGCGGGAGAGGGGCATGAGCAGTTCTTC. This gives the protein CASSLGLAGEGHEQFF.